Detailed here is one T cell receptor (beta chain). There is no known antigen for this receptor. It has no much larger one-base neighbor in the sample; base qualities were not kept. Whole blood was collected in K2EDTA tubes by collaborating institutions according to the institutions' own protocols. Collaborator samples were shipped for TCRbeta analysis as frozen whole blood, isolated PBMCs, or DNA extracted from either sample type. The data are from a study of blood T cell repertoires in COVID-19 (dated by TCRdb to the early 2020s). Turning to the overall study: Samples covering the acute and convalescent phases of COVID-19 were provided by collaborators in the United States, Italy and Spain. The material from the prospective study consisted of cDNA or gDNA derived from T cells, B-cell-depleted T cells, or PBMCs. Subjects who had been exposed to COVID-19, were actively infected with it, or had recovered from it provided the deeply sampled blood TCRbeta repertoires that made up the dataset. The repertoires were made available in a free public database intended to serve as a resource for research on the immune response to SARS-CoV-2. Samples were obtained from the ongoing ImmuneRACE study (first 160 participants) and from about 1,300 subjects provided by 6 global collaborators. Nearly every sample came with metadata listing a de-identified subject ID, COVID-19 status, age in years and sex. Where available, HLA class I and class II types were taken from metadata supplied by the sample provider and were not determined by assay-based typing. Results and caveats for the whole study, not just this receptor: The quantity of clinical and demographic metadata differed by source and by participant and was supplied without curation.

Measured from the cysteine to the phenylalanine, the CDR3 is 15 residues long. The kept DNA is CDR3 alone, 45 bases in frame from the first base. At the junction V is shortened by 3 bases and J by 7 bases; bases outside the gene matches: 11. Based on the germline V gene, the CDR1 and CDR2 sequences are SNHLY and FYNNEI. TCRbeta CDR3 regions were amplified from genomic DNA by means of the immunoSEQ Assay, a bias-controlled multiplex PCR. In the original analysis: The number of nucleated cells in each sample was estimated by amplification of reference gene primers within the assay. To quantify the absolute abundance of each unique TCRbeta CDR3 rearrangement, sequence reads were collapsed and filtered. For each sample, productive Simpson clonality was calculated as the square root of Simpson's diversity index over productive rearrangements. Entries here come from immuneACCESS through TCRdb and include only in-frame sequences with V and J called. Some clones fail to appear in such tables; in the studies checked, an unresolved V gene covers under half of the shortfall, and the cause of the remainder is unknown. Clonal size and the V and J genes are those of that table, whereas D and trimming came from the DNA. Counted in this sample were 210,000 or so clones; just over 85% of them appeared once. Around 1.5% of the sample rests with the top ten.

The specimen was peripheral blood. This clonotype was sampled from a man aged 18 to 29 with active or convalescent COVID-19. The rearrangement joined TRBV2 to TRBJ2-7, with 8 middle bases fitting TRBD2. The CDR3 protein: CASSDASGPIGEQYF. The DNA sequence is TGTGCCAGCAGTGACGCTAGCGGGCCCATCGGAGAGCAGTACTTC.